The present TCR beta chain was sequenced within a study of human T cells and chemical hapten exposure. TCRdb passed the RACE reads through MiXCR, listing each CDR3 protein once. Here the sample spans over 300,000 distinct CDR3 sequences, 5.1% being singletons. Described time point: pre-sensitization, week 0. Indicated treatment: therapeutic diphenylcyclopropenone sensitization with weekly scalp DPC. The CDR3 is made up of 17 amino acids. The germline V gene has CDR1 SGHNT and CDR2 YENEEA. The V segment lost 7 bases and the J segment 3 bases; nucleotides outside the gene matches: 16. This clonotype was observed a handful of times.

This material consisted of whole blood, taken in connection with sensitization to the hapten diphenylcyclopropenone (DPC). The chain uses TRBV11-3 and TRBJ2-7; TRBD2 aligns across 9 bases. The sequence was obtained from a woman in her forties or fifties with alopecia areata. Some clones in this sample may be carry-over from other donors' samples. CDR3 protein: CASKTFLGLARDYEQYF. The CDR3 nucleotides are TGTGCCAGCAAAACTTTTCTAGGACTAGCGCGGGACTACGAGCAGTACTTC. Variable domain in full (rest from reference TRBV11-3 and TRBJ2-7): EAGVVQSPRYKIIEKKQPVAFWCNPISGHNTLYWYLQNLGQGPELLIRYENEEAVDDSQLPKDRFSAERLKGVDSTLKIQPAELGDSAVYLCASKTFLGLARDYEQYFGPGTRLTVT.